This TCR beta chain is from a study of cytomegalovirus exposure and HLA in healthy donors. Of note for this clone: Its antigen is not identified.

Whole-study findings and limits: Rare sequences made up most TCRs, while some public TCRs were found in many donors. The Asian-associated ancestry cluster reportedly had fewer N-insertions than the roughly 670-donor mean in a later analysis. It was likely that a cluster of highly shared sequence variants was a sequencing artifact. The later analysis indicated that the majority of CMV-associated TCR beta chains appeared HLA-restricted.

This CDR3 has 15 amino acids. Germline CDR1 is SGHTA and CDR2 is FQGNSA. Unmatched junction bases numbered 6, after V lost 5 bases and J lost 1 base. The PCR ran on 60 Vbeta and 13 Jbeta primers. The table came from immunoSEQ multiplex PCR; TCRdb's copy has only in-frame clones and leaves some out. The sample totals 60,000 to 80,000 clones; its top ten clones hold less than 6%. V and J are TRBV7-2 and TRBJ2-7; 9 bases fit TRBD2. Sequenced input: PBMCs. The receptor was derived from a middle-aged man in good health and CMV-seronegative. CDR3 coding DNA: TGTGCCAGCAGCCACCCGGGACTAGCTTCCTACGAGCAGTACTTC. This translates into CASSHPGLASYEQYF.